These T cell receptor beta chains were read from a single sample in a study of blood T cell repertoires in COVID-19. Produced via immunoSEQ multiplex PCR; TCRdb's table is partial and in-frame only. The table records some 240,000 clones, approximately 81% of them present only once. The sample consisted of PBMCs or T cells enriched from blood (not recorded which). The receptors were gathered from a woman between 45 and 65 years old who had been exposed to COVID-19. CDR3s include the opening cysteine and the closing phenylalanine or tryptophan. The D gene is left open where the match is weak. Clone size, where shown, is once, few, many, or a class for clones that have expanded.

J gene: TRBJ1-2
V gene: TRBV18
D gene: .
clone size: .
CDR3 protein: CASSPNQQGGESYTF
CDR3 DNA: TGTGCCAGCTCACCAAACCAACAGGGAGGGGAGAGCTACACCTTC

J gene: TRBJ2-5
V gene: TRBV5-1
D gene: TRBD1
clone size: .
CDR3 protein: CASSRGQGAWETQYF
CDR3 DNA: TGCGCCAGCAGCAGGGGACAGGGGGCTTGGGAGACCCAGTACTTC

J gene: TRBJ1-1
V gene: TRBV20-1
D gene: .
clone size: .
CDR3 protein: CSAPVTEAFF
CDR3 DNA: TGCAGTGCCCCAGTGACTGAAGCTTTCTTT

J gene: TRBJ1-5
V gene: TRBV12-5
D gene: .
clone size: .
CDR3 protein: CASGTGAGAHQPQHF
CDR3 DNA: TGTGCTAGTGGTACTGGGGCAGGGGCCCATCAGCCCCAGCATTTT

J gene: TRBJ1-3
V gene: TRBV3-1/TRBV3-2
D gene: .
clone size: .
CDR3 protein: CASSQNRASGNTIYF
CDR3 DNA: TGTGCCAGCAGCCAAAACAGGGCTTCTGGAAACACCATATATTTT

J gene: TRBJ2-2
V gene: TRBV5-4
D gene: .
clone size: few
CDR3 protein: CASSLDPAGELFF
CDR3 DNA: TGTGCCAGCAGCTTGGATCCGGCCGGGGAGCTGTTTTTT

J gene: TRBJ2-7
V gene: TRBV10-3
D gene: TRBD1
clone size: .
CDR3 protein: CAISELRGQGREQYF
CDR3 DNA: TGTGCCATCAGTGAATTACGGGGACAGGGGCGCGAGCAGTACTTC

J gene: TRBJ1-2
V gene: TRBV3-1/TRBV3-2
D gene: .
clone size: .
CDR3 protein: CASSPGQGLGYTF
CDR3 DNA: TGTGCCAGCAGCCCCGGGCAGGGGCTTGGCTACACCTTC

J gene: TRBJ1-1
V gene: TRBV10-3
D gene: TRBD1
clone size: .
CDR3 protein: CAISRDRFMNTEAFF
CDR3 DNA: TGTGCCATCAGTAGGGACAGGTTCATGAACACTGAAGCTTTCTTT

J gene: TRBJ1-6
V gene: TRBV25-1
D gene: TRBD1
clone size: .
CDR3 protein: CASRGQDNSPLHF
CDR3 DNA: TGTGCCAGCCGAGGACAGGATAATTCACCCCTCCACTTT

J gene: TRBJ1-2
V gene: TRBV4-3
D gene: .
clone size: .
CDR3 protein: CASSQDTRNYGYTF
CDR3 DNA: TGCGCCAGCAGCCAAGATACGAGGAACTATGGCTACACCTTC

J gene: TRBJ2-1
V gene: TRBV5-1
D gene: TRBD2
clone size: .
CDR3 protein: CASSLGGLGLNEQFF
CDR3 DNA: TGCGCCAGCAGCTTGGGGGGACTAGGACTCAATGAGCAGTTCTTC

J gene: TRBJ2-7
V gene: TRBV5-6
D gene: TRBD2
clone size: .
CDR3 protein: CASSLVSGRDEQYF
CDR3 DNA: TGTGCCAGCAGCTTGGTGTCGGGGAGGGACGAGCAGTACTTC

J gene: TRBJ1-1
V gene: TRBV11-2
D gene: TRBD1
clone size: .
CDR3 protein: CASSLVLTGANTEAFF
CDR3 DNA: TGTGCCAGCAGCTTAGTGTTGACAGGGGCGAACACTGAAGCTTTCTTT

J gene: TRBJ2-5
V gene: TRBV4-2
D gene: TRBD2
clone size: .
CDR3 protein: CASSLFITPTSGRQETQYF
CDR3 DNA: TGTGCCAGCAGCCTCTTTATTACTCCGACTAGCGGACGCCAAGAGACCCAGTACTTC

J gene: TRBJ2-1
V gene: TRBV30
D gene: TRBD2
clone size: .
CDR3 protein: CASSLRGSSYNEQFF
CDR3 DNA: TGTGCCTCCTCCTTGCGGGGGAGCTCCTACAATGAGCAGTTCTTC

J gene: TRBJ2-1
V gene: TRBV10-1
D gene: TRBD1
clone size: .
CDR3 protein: CASSGTGSYNEQFF
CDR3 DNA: TGCGCCAGCAGCGGGACAGGCTCCTACAATGAGCAGTTCTTC

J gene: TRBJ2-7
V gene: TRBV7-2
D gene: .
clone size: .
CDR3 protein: CASSLTGYEQYF
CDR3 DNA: TGTGCCAGCAGCTTAACGGGGTACGAGCAGTACTTC

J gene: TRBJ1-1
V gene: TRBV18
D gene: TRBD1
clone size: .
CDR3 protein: CASSPRTGQTMNTEAFF
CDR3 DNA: TGTGCCAGCTCACCACGGACAGGCCAGACCATGAACACTGAAGCTTTCTTT

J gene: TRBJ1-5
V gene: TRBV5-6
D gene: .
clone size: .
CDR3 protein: CASSLTDGNQPQHF
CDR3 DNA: TGTGCCAGCAGCTTGACAGACGGCAATCAGCCCCAGCATTTT

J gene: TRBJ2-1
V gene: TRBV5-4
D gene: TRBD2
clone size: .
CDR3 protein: CASTQTGRGGENEQFF
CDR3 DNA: TGTGCCAGCACCCAGACCGGTCGGGGGGGGGAGAATGAGCAGTTCTTC

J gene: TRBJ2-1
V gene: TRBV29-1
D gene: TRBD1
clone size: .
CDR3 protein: CTTGGTSSYNEQFF
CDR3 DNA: TGCACCACAGGGGGCACAAGCTCCTACAATGAGCAGTTCTTC

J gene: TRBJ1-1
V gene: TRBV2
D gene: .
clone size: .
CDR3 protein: CASSQAVNTEAFF
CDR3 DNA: TGTGCCAGCAGCCAGGCTGTGAACACTGAAGCTTTCTTT

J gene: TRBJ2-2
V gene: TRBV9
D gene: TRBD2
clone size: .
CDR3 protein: CASSVGGLDMAGELFF
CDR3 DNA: TGTGCCAGCAGCGTAGGGGGACTAGATATGGCCGGGGAGCTGTTTTTT

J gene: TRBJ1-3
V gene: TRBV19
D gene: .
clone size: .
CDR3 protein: CASSIEGSGNTIYF
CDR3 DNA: TGTGCCAGTAGTATCGAGGGCTCTGGAAACACCATATATTTT

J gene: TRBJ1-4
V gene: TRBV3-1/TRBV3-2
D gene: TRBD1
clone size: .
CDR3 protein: CASSQTGSNEKLFF
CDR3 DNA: TGTGCCAGCAGCCAGACAGGGTCTAATGAAAAACTGTTTTTT

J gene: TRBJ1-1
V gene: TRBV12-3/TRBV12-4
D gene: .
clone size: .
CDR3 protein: CASKSTVNTEAFF
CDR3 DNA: TGTGCCAGCAAATCCACTGTGAACACTGAAGCTTTCTTT

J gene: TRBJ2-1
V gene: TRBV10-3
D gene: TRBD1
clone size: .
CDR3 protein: CAIRGQAGNEQFF
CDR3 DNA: TGTGCCATCAGGGGACAGGCGGGCAATGAGCAGTTCTTC

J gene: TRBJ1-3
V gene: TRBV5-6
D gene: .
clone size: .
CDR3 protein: CASSVVSSEGNTIYF
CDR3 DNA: TGTGCCAGCAGCGTTGTATCGTCGGAGGGAAACACCATATATTTT

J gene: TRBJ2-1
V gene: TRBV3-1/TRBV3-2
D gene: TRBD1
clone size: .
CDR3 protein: CASSPDRSIYNEQFF
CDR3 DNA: TGTGCCAGCAGCCCGGACAGGAGCATCTACAATGAGCAGTTCTTC

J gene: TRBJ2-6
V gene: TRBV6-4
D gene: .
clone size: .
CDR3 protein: CASSSGAGANVLTF
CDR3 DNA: TGTGCCAGCAGTTCAGGGGCTGGGGCCAACGTCCTGACTTTC

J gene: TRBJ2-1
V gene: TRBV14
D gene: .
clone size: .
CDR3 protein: CASSLKTGGRYNEQFF
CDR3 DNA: TGTGCCAGCAGCCTGAAGACGGGGGGCCGATACAATGAGCAGTTCTTC

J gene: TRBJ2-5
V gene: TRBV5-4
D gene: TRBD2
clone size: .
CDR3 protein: CASSLRGGGQETQYF
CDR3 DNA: TGTGCCAGTTCCTTGCGCGGGGGGGGACAAGAGACCCAGTACTTC

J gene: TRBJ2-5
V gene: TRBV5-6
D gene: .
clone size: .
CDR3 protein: CASSLGTANFRGETQYF
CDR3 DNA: TGTGCCAGCAGCTTGGGGACAGCAAATTTTCGGGGAGAGACCCAGTACTTC

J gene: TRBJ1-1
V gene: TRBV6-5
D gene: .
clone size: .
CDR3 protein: CASRDSRSTEAFF
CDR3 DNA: TGTGCCAGCAGGGATAGTAGGAGCACTGAAGCTTTCTTT

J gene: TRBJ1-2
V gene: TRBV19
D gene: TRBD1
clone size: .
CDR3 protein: CASSIGQVPNYGYTF
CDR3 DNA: TGTGCCAGTAGTATTGGACAGGTACCTAACTATGGCTACACCTTC

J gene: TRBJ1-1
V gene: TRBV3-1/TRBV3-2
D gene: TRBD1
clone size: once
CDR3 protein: CASSLTGVGTEAFF
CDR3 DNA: TGTGCCAGCAGCCTAACAGGGGTAGGCACTGAAGCTTTCTTT

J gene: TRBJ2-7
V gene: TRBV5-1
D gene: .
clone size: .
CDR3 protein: CASSLDRAGADEQYF
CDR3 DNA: TGCGCCAGCAGCCTTGATCGCGCAGGGGCGGACGAGCAGTACTTC

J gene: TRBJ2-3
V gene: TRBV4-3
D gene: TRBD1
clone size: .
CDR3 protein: CASSQDWRTGDPSTDTQYF
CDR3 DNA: TGCGCCAGCAGCCAAGATTGGCGGACAGGAGACCCGAGCACAGATACGCAGTATTTT

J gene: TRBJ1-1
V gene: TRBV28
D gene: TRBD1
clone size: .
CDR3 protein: CASSPPGTGSRAFF
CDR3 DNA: TGTGCCAGCAGTCCGCCTGGGACAGGGAGCCGAGCTTTCTTT

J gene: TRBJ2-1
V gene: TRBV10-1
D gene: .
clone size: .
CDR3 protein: CASSEAGAGHNEQFF
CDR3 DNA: TGCGCCAGCAGTGAGGCGGGGGCCGGGCACAATGAGCAGTTCTTC

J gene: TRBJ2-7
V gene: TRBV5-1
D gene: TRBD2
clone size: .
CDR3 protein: CASSPLAGPREQYF
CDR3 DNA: TGCGCCAGCAGCCCCTTAGCGGGTCCTCGGGAGCAGTACTTC

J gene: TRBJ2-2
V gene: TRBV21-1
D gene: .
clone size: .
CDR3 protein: CASSKGGRPPGELFF
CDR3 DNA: TGTGCCAGCAGCAAAGGGGGCAGGCCCCCCGGGGAGCTGTTTTTT

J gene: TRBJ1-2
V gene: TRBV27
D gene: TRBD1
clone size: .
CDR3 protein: CASSLRTGDYGYTF
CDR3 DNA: TGTGCCAGCAGTTTACGCACAGGGGACTATGGCTACACCTTC

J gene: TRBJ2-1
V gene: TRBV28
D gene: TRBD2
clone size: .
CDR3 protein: CASSQSLSGGNEQFF
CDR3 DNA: TGTGCCAGCAGTCAAAGCCTTAGCGGGGGCAATGAGCAGTTCTTC

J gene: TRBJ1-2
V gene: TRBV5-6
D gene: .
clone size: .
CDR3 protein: CASSLAGSLGGYTF
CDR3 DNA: TGTGCCAGCAGCTTGGCGGGAAGTCTCGGCGGCTACACCTTC

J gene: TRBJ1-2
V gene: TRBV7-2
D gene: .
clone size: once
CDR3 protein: CASSLVRVGGGYGYTF
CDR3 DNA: TGTGCCAGCAGCTTAGTTAGAGTTGGGGGCGGCTATGGCTACACCTTC

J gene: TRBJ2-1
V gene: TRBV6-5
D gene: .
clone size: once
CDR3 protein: CASSYEGRNEQFF
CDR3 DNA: TGTGCCAGCAGTTACGAGGGCCGCAATGAGCAGTTCTTC

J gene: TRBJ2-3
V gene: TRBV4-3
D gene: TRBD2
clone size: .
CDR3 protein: CASSPRGGGSDTQYF
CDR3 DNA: TGCGCCAGCAGCCCCCGGGGCGGGGGGTCGGATACGCAGTATTTT